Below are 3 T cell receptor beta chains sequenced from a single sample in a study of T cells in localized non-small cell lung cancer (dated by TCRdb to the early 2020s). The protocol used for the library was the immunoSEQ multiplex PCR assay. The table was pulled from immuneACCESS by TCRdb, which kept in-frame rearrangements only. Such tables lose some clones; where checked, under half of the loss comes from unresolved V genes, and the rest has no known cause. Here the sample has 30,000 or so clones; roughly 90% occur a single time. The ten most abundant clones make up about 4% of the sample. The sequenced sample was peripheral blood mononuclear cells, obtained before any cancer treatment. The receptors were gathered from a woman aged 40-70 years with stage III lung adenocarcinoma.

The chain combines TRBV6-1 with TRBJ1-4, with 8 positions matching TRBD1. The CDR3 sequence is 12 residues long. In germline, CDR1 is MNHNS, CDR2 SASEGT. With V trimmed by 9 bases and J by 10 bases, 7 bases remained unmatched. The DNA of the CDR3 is TGTGCCAGTGGACAGGGCATTGGAAAACTGTTTTTT. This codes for CASGQGIGKLFF.

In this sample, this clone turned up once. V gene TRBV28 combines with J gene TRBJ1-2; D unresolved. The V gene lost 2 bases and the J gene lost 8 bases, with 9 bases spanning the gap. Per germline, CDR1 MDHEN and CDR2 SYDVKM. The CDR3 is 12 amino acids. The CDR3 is CASSLTVSGYTF. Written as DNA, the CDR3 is TGTGCCAGCAGTTTAACAGTGAGCGGCTACACCTTC.

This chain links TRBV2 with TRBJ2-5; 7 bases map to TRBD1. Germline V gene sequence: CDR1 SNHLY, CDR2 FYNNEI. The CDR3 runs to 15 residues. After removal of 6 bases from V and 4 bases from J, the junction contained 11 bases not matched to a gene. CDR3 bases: TGTGCCAGCAGGGGGCGACAGGGATGGGGAGAGACCCAGTACTTC. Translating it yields CASRGRQGWGETQYF.